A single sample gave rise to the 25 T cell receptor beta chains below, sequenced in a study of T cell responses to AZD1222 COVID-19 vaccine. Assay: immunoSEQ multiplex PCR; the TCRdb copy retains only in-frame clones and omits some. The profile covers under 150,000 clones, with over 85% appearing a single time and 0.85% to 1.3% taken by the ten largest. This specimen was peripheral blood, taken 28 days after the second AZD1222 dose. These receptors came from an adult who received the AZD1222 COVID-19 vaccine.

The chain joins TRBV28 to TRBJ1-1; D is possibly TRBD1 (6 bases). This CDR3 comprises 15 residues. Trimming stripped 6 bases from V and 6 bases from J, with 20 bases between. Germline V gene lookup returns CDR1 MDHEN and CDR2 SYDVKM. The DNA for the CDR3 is TGTGCCAGCAGAGTACGACAGGCGTCGTCCGCTGAAGCTTTCTTT. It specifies CASRVRQASSAEAFF.

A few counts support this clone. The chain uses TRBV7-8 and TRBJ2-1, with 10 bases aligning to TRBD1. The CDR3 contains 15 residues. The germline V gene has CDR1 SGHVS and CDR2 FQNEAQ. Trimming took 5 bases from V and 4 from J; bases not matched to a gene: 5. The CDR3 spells CASSLRDRGYNEQFF. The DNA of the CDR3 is TGTGCCAGCAGCCTCCGGGACAGGGGTTACAATGAGCAGTTCTTC.

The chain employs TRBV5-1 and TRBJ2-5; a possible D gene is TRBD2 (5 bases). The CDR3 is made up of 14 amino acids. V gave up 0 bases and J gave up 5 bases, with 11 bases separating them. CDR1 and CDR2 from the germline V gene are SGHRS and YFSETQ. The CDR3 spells CASSLGGPKETQYF. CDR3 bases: TGCGCCAGCAGCTTGGGAGGGCCGAAGGAGACCCAGTACTTC.

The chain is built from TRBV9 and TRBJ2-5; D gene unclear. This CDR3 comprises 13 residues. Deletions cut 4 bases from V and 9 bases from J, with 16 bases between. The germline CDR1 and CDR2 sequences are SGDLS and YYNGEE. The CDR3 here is CASSPRTDLAQYF. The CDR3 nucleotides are TGTGCCAGCAGCCCCCGGACGGATTTGGCCCAGTACTTC.

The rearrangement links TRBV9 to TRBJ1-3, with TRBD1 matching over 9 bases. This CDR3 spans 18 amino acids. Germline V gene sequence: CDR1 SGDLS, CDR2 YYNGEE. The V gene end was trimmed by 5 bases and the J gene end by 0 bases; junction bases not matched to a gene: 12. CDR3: CASRRQAPDRGSGNTIYF. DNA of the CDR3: TGTGCCAGCAGGAGGCAGGCCCCGGACAGGGGCTCTGGAAACACCATATATTTT.

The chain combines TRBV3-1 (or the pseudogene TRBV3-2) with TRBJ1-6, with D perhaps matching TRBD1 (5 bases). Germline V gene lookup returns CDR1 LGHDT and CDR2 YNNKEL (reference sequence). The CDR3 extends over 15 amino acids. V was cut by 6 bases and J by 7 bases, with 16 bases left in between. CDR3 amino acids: CASRVVEGTNSPLHF. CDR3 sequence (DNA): TGTGCCAGCAGGGTCGTGGAGGGGACCAATTCACCCCTCCACTTT.

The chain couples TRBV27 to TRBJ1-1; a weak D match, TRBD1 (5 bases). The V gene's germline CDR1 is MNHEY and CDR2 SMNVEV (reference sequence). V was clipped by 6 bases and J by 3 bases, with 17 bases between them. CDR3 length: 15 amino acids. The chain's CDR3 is CASRLLWQGDTEAFF. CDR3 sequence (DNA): TGTGCCAGCAGACTACTATGGCAGGGTGACACTGAAGCTTTCTTT.

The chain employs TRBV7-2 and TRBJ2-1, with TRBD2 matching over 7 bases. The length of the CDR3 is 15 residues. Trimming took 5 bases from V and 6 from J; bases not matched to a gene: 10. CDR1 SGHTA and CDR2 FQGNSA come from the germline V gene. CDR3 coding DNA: TGTGCCAGCAGCGAGCGACTAGCTGGTGTCAATGAGCAGTTCTTC. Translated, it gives CASSERLAGVNEQFF.

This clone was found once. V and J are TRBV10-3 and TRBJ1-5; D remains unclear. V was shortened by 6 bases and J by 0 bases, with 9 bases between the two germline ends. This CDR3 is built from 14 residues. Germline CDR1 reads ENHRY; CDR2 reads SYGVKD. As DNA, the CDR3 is TGTGCCATCAGCCCCGGGAGTAGCAATCAGCCCCAGCATTTT. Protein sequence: CAISPGSSNQPQHF.

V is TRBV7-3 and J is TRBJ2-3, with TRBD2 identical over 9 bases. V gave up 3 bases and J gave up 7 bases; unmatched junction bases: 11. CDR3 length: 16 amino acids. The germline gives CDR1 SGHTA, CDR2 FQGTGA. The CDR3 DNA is TGTGCCAGCAGCTTGAATAGCGGGACTAGCTTGAATACGCAGTATTTT. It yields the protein CASSLNSGTSLNTQYF.

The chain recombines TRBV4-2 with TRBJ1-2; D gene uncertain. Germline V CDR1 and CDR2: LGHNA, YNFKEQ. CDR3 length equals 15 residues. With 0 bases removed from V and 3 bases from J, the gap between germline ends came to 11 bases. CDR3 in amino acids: CASSQEEGRDYGYTF. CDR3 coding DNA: TGTGCCAGCAGCCAAGAGGAAGGAAGGGACTATGGCTACACCTTC.

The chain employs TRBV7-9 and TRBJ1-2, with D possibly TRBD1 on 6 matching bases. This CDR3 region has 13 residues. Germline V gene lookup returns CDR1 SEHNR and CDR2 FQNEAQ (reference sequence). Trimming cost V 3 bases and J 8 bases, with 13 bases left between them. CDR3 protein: CASSLARGGGYTF. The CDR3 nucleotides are TGTGCCAGCAGCTTGGCCAGGGGTGGCGGCTACACCTTC.

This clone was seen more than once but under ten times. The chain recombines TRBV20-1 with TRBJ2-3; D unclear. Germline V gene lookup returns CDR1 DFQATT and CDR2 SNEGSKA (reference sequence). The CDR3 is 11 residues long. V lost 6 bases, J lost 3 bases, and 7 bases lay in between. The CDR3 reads CSAEATDTQYF. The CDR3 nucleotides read TGCAGTGCCGAGGCGACAGATACGCAGTATTTT.

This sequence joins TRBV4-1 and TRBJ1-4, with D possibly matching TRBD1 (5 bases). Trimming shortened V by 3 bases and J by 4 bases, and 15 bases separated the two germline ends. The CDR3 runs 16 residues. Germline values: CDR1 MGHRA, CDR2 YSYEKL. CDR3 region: CASSQDRDRYNEKLFF. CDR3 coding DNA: TGCGCCAGCAGCCAGGACCGGGACCGGTATAATGAAAAACTGTTTTTT.

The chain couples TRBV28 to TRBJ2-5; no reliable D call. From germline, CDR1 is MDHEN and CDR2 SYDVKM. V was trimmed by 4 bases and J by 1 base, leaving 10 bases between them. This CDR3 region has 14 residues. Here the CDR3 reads CASSYRKPQETQYF. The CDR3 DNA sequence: TGTGCCAGCAGTTATAGGAAGCCCCAAGAGACCCAGTACTTC.

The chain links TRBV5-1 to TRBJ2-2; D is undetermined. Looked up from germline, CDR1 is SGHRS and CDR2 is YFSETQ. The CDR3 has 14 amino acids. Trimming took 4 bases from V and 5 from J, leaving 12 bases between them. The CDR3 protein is CASSVASLTGELFF. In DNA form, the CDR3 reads TGCGCCAGCAGCGTCGCCAGCCTTACCGGGGAGCTGTTTTTT. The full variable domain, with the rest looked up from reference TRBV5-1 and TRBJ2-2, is KAGVTQTPRYLIKTRGQQVTLSCSPISGHRSVSWYQQTPGQGLQFLFEYFSETQRNKGNFPGRFSGRQFSNSRSEMNVSTLELGDSALYLCASSVASLTGELFFGEGSRLTVL.

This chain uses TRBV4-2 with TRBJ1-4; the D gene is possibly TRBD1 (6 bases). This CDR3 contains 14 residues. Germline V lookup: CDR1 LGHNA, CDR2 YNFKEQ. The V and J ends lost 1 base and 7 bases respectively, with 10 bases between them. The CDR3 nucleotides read TGTGCCAGCAGCCAAGGCACAGGGCGTGAAAAACTGTTTTTT. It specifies CASSQGTGREKLFF.

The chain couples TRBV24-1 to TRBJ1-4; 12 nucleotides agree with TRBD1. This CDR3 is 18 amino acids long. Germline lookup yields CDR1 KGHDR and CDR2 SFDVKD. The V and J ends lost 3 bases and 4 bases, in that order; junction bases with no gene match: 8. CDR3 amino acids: CATSDGRDRGLGNEKLFF. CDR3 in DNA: TGTGCCACCAGTGATGGCCGGGACAGGGGGCTCGGTAATGAAAAACTGTTTTTT.

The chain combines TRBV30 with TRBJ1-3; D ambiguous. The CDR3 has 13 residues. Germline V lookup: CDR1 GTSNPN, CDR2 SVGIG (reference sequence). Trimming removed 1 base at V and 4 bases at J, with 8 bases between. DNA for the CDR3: TGTGCCTGGAGTGCCGTTACAGGAAACACCATATATTTT. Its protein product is CAWSAVTGNTIYF.

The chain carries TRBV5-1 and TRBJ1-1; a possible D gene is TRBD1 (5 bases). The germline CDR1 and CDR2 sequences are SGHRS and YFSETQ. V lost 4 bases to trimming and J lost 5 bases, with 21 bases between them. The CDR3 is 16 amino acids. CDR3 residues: CASSEDTEGSGTEAFF. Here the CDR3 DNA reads TGCGCCAGCAGCGAGGACACAGAGGGGAGTGGTACTGAAGCTTTCTTT.

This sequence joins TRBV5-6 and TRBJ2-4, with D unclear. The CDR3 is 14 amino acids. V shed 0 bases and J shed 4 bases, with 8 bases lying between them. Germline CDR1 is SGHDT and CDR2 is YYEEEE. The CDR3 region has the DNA TGTGCCAGCAGCTTGGTTGTCGCGAAAAACATTCAGTACTTC. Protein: CASSLVVAKNIQYF.

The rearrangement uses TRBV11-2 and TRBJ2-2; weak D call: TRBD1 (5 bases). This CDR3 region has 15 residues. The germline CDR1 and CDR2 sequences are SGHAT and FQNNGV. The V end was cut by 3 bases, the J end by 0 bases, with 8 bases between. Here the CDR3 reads CASSFQGSNTGELFF. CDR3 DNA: TGTGCCAGCAGCTTCCAGGGTTCGAACACCGGGGAGCTGTTTTTT.

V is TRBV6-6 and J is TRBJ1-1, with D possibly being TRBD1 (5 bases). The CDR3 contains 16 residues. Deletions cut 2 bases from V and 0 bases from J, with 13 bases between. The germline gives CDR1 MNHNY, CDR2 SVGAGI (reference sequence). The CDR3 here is CASSYGTTTMNTEAFF. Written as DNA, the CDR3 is TGTGCCAGCAGTTACGGGACCACAACAATGAACACTGAAGCTTTCTTT.

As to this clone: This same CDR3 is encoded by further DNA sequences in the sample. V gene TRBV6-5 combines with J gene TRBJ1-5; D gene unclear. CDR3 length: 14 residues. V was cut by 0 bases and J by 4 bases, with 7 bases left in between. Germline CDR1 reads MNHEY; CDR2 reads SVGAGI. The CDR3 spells CASSYSGGNQPQHF. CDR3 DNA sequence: TGTGCCAGCAGTTACTCGGGCGGAAATCAGCCCCAGCATTTT.

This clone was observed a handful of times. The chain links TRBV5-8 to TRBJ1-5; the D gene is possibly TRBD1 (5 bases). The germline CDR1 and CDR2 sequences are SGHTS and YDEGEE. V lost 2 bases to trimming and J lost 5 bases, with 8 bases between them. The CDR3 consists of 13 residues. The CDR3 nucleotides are TGTGCCAGCAGCTTCAGGGACGATCAGCCCCAGCATTTT. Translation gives CASSFRDDQPQHF.